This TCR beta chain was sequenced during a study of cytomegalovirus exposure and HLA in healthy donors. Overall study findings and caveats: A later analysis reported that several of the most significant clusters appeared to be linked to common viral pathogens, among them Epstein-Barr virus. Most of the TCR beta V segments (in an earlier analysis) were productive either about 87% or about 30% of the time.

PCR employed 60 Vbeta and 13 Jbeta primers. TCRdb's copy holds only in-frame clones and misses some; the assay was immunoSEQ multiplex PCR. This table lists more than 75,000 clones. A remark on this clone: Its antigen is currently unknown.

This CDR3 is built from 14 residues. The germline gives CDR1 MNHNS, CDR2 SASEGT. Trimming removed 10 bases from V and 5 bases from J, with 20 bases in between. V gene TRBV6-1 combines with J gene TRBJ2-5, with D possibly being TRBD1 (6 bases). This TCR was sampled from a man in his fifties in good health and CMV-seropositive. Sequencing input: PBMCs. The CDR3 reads CAIRWGRLGETQYF. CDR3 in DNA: TGTGCCATCCGGTGGGGGCGCTTAGGCGAGACCCAGTACTTC.